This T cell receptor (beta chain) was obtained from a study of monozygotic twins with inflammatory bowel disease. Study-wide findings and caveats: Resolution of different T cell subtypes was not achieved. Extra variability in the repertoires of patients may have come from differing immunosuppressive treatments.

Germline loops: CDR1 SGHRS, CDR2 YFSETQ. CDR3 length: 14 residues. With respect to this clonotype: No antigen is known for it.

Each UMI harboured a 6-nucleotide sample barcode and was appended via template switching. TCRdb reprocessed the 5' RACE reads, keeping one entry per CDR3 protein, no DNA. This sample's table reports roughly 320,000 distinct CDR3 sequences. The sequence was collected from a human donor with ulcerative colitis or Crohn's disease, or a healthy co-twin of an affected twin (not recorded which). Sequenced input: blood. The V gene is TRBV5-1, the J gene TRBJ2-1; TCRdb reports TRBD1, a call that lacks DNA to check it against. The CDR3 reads CASLTGTGGNEQFF.